The T cell receptor beta chain under discussion was sequenced for a study of radiation and T cells in renal cell carcinoma. At the level of the study: Nephrectomy followed 15 Gy stereotactic body radiation by 4 weeks. Points from the study as a whole: Top tumor clonotypes rose in blood 2 weeks post-radiation, then contracted.

About this clone: The antigen remains unidentified.

Using immunoSEQ multiplex PCR, the repertoire was profiled, and TCRdb retains in-frame clones only, with some absent. The sample holds roughly 130,000 clones, approximately 91% seen once. Time point meaning: baseline pretreatment blood. Treatment specified: 15 Gy SBRT to primary tumor, nephrectomy 4 weeks later. Serial blood draws occurred at baseline and 2 and 4 weeks post-SBRT. Clear cell pathology was present in this patient's renal cell carcinoma. Trimming at V came to 8 bases and at J to 6 bases, leaving 14 bases not matched to a gene. CDR1 and CDR2 from the germline V gene are SEHNR and FQNEAQ (reference sequence). CDR3 length: 16 residues.

V is TRBV7-9 and J is TRBJ1-1, with 11 bases matching TRBD1. The receptor comes from a woman aged 50 to 60 with renal cell carcinoma. The input for sequencing was blood, taken from a patient whose treatment included radiotherapy and nephrectomy. The DNA of the CDR3 is TGTGCCAGCTCCCCCTGGACAGGGGGCAGTATTTCTGAAGCTTTCTTT. The encoded protein is CASSPWTGGSISEAFF.